Sequencing of this T cell receptor beta chain was carried out in a study of response to subunit inactivated influenza vaccine. The CDR3 has 18 residues. Germline V lookup: CDR1 MNHEY, CDR2 SVGEGT. V shed 5 bases, J shed 5 bases, and the junction held 13 bases outside the gene matches. Study-wide results and limits: Each seasonal influenza vaccination, the authors suggested, recruits few new T cells.

TCRdb fed the RT-PCR reads into MiXCR, producing one record per CDR3 protein. Of around 200,000 distinct CDR3 sequences in the sample, about 9.3% are singletons; the top ten hold approximately 10%. This clonotype was detected many times. The antigen remains unidentified. This chain uses TRBV6-2 or TRBV6-3 with TRBJ2-1; 12 bases are shared with TRBD1. Specimen: non-naive T cells sorted from PBMCs, collected on the day of vaccination. This clonotype was obtained from a man in his fifties who received an inactivated influenza vaccine. CDR3 amino acids: CASSNRDRGLRPHNEQFF. CDR3 DNA sequence: TGTGCCAGCAGTAATCGGGACAGGGGGCTTCGTCCCCACAATGAGCAGTTCTTC.